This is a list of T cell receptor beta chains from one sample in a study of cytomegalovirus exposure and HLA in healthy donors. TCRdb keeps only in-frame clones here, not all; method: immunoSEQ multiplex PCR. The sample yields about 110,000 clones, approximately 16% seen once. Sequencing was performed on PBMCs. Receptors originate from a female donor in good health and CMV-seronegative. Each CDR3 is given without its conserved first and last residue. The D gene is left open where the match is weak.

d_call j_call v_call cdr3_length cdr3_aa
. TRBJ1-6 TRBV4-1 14 ASSQDFGQPNSPLH
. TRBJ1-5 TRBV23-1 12 ASTHRHSFQPQH
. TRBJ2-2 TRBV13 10 ASSPYTGELF
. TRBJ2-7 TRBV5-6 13 ASHMRGLGLYEQY
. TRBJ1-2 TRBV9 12 ASSLDRDNYGYT
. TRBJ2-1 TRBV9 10 ASSTRTHEQF
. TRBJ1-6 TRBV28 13 ASNSGELNNSPLH
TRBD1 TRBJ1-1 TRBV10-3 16 AISEFQGQGALATEAF
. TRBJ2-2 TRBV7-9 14 ASSPSLGDHTGELF
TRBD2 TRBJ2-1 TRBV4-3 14 ASSFLALADYNEQF
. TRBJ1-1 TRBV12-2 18 ASRLFFSGQALPENTEAF
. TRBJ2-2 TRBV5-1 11 ASSISGAGELF
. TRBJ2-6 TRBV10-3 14 AISERGSSGANVLT
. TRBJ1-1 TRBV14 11 ASSPTINTEAF
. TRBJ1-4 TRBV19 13 ASSIRRAANEKLF
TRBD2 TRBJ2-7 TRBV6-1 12 AGGGVLGPLEQY
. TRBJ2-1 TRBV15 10 ATRASIGEQF
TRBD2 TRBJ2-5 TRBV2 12 ASSDGRGKETQY
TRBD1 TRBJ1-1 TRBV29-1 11 SASTGGFTEAF
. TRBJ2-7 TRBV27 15 ASSSGPRTDTSYEQY
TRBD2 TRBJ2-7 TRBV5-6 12 ASSLPGGAYEQY
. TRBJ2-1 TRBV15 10 ATSRDGQEQF
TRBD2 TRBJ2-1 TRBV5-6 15 ASSLAGGSGRRNEQF
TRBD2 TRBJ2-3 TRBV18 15 ASSPRSGGASTDTQY
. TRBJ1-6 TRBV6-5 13 ASSYSGAGPSPLH
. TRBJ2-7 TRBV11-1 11 ASSFSPFYEQY
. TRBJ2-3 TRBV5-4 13 ASSFRGRKTDTQY
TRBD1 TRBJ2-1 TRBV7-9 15 ASSLEGTGGFYNEQF
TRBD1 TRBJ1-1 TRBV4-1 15 ASSQDKQGLRNTEAF
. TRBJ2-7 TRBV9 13 ASSVAPSPGAEQY
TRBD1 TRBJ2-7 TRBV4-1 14 ASSQSGTGMAYEQY
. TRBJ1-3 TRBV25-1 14 ASSELGGLAGNTIY
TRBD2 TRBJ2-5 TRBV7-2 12 ASSFGLARETQY
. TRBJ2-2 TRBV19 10 ASEDGIGELF
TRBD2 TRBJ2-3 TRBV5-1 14 ASSRVLAGSTDTQY
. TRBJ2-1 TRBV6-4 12 ASSDSGASNEQF
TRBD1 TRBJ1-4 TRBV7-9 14 ASSARQGAANEKLF
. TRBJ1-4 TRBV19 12 ASSIQGSNEKLF
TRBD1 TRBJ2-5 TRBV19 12 ASSPFEGAGTQY
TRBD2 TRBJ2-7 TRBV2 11 ASSGGGDYEQY
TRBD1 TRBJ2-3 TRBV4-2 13 ASSRRDRRTDTQY
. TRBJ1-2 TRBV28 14 ASSLSHPGFIDGYT
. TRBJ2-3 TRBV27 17 ASRGFHVQTKVGQDTQY
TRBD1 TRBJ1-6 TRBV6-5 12 ASSPRQGTSPLH
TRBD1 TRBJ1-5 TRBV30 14 AWSLRDRGFNQPQH
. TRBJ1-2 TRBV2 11 ASSRDNNYGYT
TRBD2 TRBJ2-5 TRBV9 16 ASSRHAAASGVQETQY
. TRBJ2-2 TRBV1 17 TSSKGTSGRAGCTGELF
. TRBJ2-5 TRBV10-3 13 AISGGLQNGETQY
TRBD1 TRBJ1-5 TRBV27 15 ASSLGIGTGYNQPQH
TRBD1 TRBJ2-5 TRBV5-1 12 ASSGTVSQETQY
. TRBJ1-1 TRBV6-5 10 ASKEGGTEAF
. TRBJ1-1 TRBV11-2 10 ASSRGGGDAF
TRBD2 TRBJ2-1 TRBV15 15 ATSVRLAVSSYNEQF
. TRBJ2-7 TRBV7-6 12 ASSFEGSGYEQY